Listed below are T cell receptor beta chains from one sample, sequenced in a study of T cell changes during pregnancy in multiple sclerosis. Only in-frame clones appear in the TCRdb table, and some are missing; sequencing was by immunoSEQ multiplex PCR. This table has 91,000 or so clones, 85% to 95% appearing once. This material consisted of peripheral blood, taken after pregnancy. All receptors come from a female donor with multiple sclerosis, enrolled in a pregnancy study. Each CDR3 is given with its conserved first and last residue. The D gene is left open where the match is weak. Clone sizes are given selectively: once, few, many, or a class where the clone is expanded.

. TRBJ1-2 TRBD1 TRBV7-9 TGTGCCAGCAGCTTACAGGGGGCGACCGGCTACACCTTC CASSLQGATGYTF
. TRBJ2-1 TRBD1 TRBV12-5 TGTGCTAGTGGTTTGTGGACAGGGTGGTTCGGCAATGAGCAGTTCTTC CASGLWTGWFGNEQFF
. TRBJ2-1 TRBD2 TRBV6-1 TGTGCCAGCAGCGAAAGCGGGAGCTCCTACAATGAGCAGTTCTTC CASSESGSSYNEQFF
. TRBJ2-1 TRBD1 TRBV29-1 TGCAGCGTTCAAAACTATCCGGGACAGATCGAGCAGTTCTTC CSVQNYPGQIEQFF
. TRBJ2-2 TRBD1 TRBV6-5 TGTGCCAGCAAGAGGGGGCAGCTAAACACCGGGGAGCTGTTTTTT CASKRGQLNTGELFF
. TRBJ1-2 . TRBV2 TGTGCCAGCAGTCCTGACAGCCCCTATGGCTACACCTTC CASSPDSPYGYTF
. TRBJ1-3 . TRBV6-5 TGTGCCAGCAGCCCTCGGGGTGCCGGAAACACCATATATTTT CASSPRGAGNTIYF
. TRBJ2-7 . TRBV10-2 TGCGCCAGCAGTGGAGGGACTCAGAGCTCCTACGAGCAGTACTTC CASSGGTQSSYEQYF
. TRBJ2-7 TRBD1 TRBV9 TGTGCCAGCAGCCCTCGCCGGGGACAGGGCTCCTACGAGCAGTACTTC CASSPRRGQGSYEQYF
once TRBJ2-7 TRBD2 TRBV11-2 TGTGCCAGCAGCCCAAGACTAGCGGTCCACTACGAGCAGTACTTC CASSPRLAVHYEQYF
. TRBJ1-3 . TRBV29-1 TGCAGCGCGACCACAGGGTTCTCTGGAAACACCATATATTTT CSATTGFSGNTIYF
. TRBJ1-1 TRBD1 TRBV2 TGTGCCAGCAGTGCCGACAGGGCTGAAGCTTTCTTT CASSADRAEAFF
. TRBJ1-5 . TRBV19 TGTGCCAGTGGGGGGGGCCCCACGCCCCAGCATTTT CASGGGPTPQHF
. TRBJ2-7 . TRBV7-8 TGTGCCAGCAGTCCCATGCGATCCGGTCCGAGAAACTACGAGCAGTACTTC CASSPMRSGPRNYEQYF
once TRBJ2-1 . TRBV5-1 TGCGCCAGCGGTCTCGACGTTAGGGGGGGGAATGAGCAGTTCTTC CASGLDVRGGNEQFF
. TRBJ1-1 . TRBV5-1 TGCGCCAGCAGCCCCCGTACACAGAACACTGAAGCTTTCTTT CASSPRTQNTEAFF
. TRBJ2-1 TRBD1 TRBV7-8 TGTGCCAGCAGCCTGGACAGGGAGACCTACAATGAGCAGTTCTTC CASSLDRETYNEQFF
. TRBJ2-2 TRBD2 TRBV7-9 TGTGCCAGCAGCTCCGCGTCTAGCGGGAGGGGGGAGCTGTTTTTT CASSSASSGRGELFF
. TRBJ2-7 . TRBV27 TGTGCCAGCAGTTCCAGGGCCCCACACGGGAGTCCCTACGAGCAGTACTTC CASSSRAPHGSPYEQYF